This is a list of T cell receptor beta chains from one sample in a study of cytomegalovirus exposure and HLA in healthy donors. Assay: immunoSEQ multiplex PCR; the TCRdb copy retains only in-frame clones and omits some. The sample yields 150,000 to 200,000 clones, 85% to 90% seen once. The sequenced sample was PBMCs. Receptors originate from a woman under 30 in good health and CMV-seronegative. The CDR3 runs from the conserved cysteine through the conserved F or W. D genes are given only for firm matches. Only some rows state a clone size, as once, few, many or a class for expanded clones.

j_call,d_call,clone_size,v_call,cdr3_aa,cdr3_nt
TRBJ2-7,.,.,TRBV28,CASSTGGSSYEQYF,TGTGCCAGCAGTACTGGGGGGAGCTCCTACGAGCAGTACTTC
TRBJ2-1,TRBD2,.,TRBV6-5,CATRLAGMSINEQFF,TGTGCCACCCGACTAGCGGGGATGTCGATCAATGAGCAGTTCTTC
TRBJ1-4,.,.,TRBV5-8,CASSLGTATNEKLFF,TGTGCCAGCAGCTTGGGGACAGCAACTAATGAAAAACTGTTTTTT
TRBJ2-7,TRBD2,.,TRBV28,CASSLAGGRYEQYF,TGTGCCAGCAGTTTAGCGGGGGGGCGTTACGAGCAGTACTTC
TRBJ1-2,TRBD1,.,TRBV6-5,CASRRGQGAYYGYTF,TGTGCCAGCAGAAGAGGACAGGGAGCCTACTATGGCTACACCTTC
TRBJ1-1,.,.,TRBV18,CASSRSIGNSEAFF,TGTGCCAGCTCACGGTCCATTGGAAACAGTGAAGCTTTCTTT
TRBJ2-3,TRBD2,once,TRBV7-9,CASSPVGLAGTDTQYF,TGTGCCAGCTCCCCGGTAGGGCTAGCGGGCACAGATACGCAGTATTTT
TRBJ1-2,TRBD1,few,TRBV7-9,CASSRLTGTGLNYGYTF,TGTGCCAGCAGTCGCCTAACAGGGACAGGGTTGAACTATGGCTACACCTTC
TRBJ2-3,TRBD1,.,TRBV6-5,CASSYSGTGGGDTQYF,TGTGCCAGCAGTTATTCCGGGACAGGGGGCGGAGATACGCAGTATTTT
TRBJ2-7,TRBD1,.,TRBV28,CASSSGTANYEQYF,TGTGCCAGCAGTTCCGGGACAGCTAACTACGAGCAGTACTTC
TRBJ1-4,TRBD1,.,TRBV30,CAWSVGQVEKLFF,TGTGCCTGGAGTGTCGGACAGGTTGAAAAACTGTTTTTT
TRBJ2-1,.,.,TRBV11-2,CAGRRYNEQFF,TGTGCCGGCAGGCGGTACAATGAGCAGTTCTTC
TRBJ2-7,TRBD2,.,TRBV28,CASSLSSGWTSGSRAPYEQYF,TGTGCCAGCAGTTTATCTTCAGGGTGGACTAGCGGGAGTAGGGCCCCCTACGAGCAGTACTTC
TRBJ2-1,TRBD2,.,TRBV2,CASASGRDNEQFF,TGTGCCAGCGCATCCGGGAGGGACAATGAGCAGTTCTTC
TRBJ1-5,.,.,TRBV18,CASSPGGLNQPQHF,TGTGCCAGCTCCCCCGGAGGACTCAATCAGCCCCAGCATTTT
TRBJ2-7,.,.,TRBV5-6,CASSLGGDYEQYF,TGTGCCAGCAGCTTGGGGGGTGACTACGAGCAGTACTTC
TRBJ2-1,.,.,TRBV7-8,CASSIGSAGYNEQFF,TGTGCCAGCAGCATCGGTAGTGCGGGTTACAATGAGCAGTTCTTC
TRBJ1-2,TRBD1,.,TRBV5-1,CASSMGQVNYGYTF,TGCGCCAGCAGCATGGGACAGGTTAACTATGGCTACACCTTC
TRBJ1-4,.,.,TRBV29-1,CSVGLPEEKLFF,TGCAGCGTTGGTTTGCCCGAGGAAAAACTGTTTTTT
TRBJ2-7,.,.,TRBV28,CASSPPLGEADYEQYF,TGTGCCAGCAGCCCCCCGTTGGGGGAGGCCGACTACGAGCAGTACTTC
TRBJ2-7,.,.,TRBV6-1,CASSAGREQYF,TGTGCCAGCAGTGCAGGGAGGGAGCAGTACTTC
TRBJ2-5,.,.,TRBV4-1,CASSQDPDNRWQYF,TGCGCCAGCAGCCAAGATCCGGACAATCGATGGCAGTACTTC
TRBJ2-7,TRBD2,.,TRBV6-1,CASSESLAGETYEQYF,TGTGCCAGCAGTGAATCTCTAGCGGGGGAGACCTACGAGCAGTACTTC